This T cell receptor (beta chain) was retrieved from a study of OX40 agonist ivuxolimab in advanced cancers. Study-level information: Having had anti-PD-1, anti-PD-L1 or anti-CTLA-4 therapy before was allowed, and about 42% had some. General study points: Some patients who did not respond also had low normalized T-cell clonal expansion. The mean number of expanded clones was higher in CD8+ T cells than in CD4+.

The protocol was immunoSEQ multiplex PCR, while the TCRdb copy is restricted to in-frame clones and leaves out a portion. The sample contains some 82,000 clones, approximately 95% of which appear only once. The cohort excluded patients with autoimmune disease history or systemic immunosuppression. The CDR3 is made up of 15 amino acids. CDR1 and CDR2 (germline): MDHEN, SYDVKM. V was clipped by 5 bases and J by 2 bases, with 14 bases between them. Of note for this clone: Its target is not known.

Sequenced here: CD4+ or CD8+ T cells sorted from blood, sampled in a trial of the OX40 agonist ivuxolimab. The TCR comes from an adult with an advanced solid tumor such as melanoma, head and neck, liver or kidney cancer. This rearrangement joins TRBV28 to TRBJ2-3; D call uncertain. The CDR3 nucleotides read TGTGCCAGCAGTCCACGACTGAAGCCCACAGATACGCAGTATTTT. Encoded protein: CASSPRLKPTDTQYF.